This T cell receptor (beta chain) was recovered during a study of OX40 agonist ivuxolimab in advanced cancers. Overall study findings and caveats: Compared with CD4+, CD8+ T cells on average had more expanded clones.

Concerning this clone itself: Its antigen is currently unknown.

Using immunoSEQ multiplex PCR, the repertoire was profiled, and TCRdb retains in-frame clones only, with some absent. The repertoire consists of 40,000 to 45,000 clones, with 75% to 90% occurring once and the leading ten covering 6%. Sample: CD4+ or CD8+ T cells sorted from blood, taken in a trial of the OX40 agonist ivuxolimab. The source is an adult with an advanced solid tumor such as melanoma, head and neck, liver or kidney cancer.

The CDR3 here is CASSVQSGIRAKNIQYF. The CDR3 DNA sequence: TGTGCCAGCAGCGTGCAATCCGGGATACGCGCAAAAAACATTCAGTACTTC. This chain links TRBV7-8 with TRBJ2-4, with a weak D call TRBD2 (5 bases). Germline CDR1 and CDR2: SGHVS and FQNEAQ. CDR3 size: 17 residues. Between the trimmed V and J ends, which lost 5 bases and 4 bases, there was a span of 21 bases.